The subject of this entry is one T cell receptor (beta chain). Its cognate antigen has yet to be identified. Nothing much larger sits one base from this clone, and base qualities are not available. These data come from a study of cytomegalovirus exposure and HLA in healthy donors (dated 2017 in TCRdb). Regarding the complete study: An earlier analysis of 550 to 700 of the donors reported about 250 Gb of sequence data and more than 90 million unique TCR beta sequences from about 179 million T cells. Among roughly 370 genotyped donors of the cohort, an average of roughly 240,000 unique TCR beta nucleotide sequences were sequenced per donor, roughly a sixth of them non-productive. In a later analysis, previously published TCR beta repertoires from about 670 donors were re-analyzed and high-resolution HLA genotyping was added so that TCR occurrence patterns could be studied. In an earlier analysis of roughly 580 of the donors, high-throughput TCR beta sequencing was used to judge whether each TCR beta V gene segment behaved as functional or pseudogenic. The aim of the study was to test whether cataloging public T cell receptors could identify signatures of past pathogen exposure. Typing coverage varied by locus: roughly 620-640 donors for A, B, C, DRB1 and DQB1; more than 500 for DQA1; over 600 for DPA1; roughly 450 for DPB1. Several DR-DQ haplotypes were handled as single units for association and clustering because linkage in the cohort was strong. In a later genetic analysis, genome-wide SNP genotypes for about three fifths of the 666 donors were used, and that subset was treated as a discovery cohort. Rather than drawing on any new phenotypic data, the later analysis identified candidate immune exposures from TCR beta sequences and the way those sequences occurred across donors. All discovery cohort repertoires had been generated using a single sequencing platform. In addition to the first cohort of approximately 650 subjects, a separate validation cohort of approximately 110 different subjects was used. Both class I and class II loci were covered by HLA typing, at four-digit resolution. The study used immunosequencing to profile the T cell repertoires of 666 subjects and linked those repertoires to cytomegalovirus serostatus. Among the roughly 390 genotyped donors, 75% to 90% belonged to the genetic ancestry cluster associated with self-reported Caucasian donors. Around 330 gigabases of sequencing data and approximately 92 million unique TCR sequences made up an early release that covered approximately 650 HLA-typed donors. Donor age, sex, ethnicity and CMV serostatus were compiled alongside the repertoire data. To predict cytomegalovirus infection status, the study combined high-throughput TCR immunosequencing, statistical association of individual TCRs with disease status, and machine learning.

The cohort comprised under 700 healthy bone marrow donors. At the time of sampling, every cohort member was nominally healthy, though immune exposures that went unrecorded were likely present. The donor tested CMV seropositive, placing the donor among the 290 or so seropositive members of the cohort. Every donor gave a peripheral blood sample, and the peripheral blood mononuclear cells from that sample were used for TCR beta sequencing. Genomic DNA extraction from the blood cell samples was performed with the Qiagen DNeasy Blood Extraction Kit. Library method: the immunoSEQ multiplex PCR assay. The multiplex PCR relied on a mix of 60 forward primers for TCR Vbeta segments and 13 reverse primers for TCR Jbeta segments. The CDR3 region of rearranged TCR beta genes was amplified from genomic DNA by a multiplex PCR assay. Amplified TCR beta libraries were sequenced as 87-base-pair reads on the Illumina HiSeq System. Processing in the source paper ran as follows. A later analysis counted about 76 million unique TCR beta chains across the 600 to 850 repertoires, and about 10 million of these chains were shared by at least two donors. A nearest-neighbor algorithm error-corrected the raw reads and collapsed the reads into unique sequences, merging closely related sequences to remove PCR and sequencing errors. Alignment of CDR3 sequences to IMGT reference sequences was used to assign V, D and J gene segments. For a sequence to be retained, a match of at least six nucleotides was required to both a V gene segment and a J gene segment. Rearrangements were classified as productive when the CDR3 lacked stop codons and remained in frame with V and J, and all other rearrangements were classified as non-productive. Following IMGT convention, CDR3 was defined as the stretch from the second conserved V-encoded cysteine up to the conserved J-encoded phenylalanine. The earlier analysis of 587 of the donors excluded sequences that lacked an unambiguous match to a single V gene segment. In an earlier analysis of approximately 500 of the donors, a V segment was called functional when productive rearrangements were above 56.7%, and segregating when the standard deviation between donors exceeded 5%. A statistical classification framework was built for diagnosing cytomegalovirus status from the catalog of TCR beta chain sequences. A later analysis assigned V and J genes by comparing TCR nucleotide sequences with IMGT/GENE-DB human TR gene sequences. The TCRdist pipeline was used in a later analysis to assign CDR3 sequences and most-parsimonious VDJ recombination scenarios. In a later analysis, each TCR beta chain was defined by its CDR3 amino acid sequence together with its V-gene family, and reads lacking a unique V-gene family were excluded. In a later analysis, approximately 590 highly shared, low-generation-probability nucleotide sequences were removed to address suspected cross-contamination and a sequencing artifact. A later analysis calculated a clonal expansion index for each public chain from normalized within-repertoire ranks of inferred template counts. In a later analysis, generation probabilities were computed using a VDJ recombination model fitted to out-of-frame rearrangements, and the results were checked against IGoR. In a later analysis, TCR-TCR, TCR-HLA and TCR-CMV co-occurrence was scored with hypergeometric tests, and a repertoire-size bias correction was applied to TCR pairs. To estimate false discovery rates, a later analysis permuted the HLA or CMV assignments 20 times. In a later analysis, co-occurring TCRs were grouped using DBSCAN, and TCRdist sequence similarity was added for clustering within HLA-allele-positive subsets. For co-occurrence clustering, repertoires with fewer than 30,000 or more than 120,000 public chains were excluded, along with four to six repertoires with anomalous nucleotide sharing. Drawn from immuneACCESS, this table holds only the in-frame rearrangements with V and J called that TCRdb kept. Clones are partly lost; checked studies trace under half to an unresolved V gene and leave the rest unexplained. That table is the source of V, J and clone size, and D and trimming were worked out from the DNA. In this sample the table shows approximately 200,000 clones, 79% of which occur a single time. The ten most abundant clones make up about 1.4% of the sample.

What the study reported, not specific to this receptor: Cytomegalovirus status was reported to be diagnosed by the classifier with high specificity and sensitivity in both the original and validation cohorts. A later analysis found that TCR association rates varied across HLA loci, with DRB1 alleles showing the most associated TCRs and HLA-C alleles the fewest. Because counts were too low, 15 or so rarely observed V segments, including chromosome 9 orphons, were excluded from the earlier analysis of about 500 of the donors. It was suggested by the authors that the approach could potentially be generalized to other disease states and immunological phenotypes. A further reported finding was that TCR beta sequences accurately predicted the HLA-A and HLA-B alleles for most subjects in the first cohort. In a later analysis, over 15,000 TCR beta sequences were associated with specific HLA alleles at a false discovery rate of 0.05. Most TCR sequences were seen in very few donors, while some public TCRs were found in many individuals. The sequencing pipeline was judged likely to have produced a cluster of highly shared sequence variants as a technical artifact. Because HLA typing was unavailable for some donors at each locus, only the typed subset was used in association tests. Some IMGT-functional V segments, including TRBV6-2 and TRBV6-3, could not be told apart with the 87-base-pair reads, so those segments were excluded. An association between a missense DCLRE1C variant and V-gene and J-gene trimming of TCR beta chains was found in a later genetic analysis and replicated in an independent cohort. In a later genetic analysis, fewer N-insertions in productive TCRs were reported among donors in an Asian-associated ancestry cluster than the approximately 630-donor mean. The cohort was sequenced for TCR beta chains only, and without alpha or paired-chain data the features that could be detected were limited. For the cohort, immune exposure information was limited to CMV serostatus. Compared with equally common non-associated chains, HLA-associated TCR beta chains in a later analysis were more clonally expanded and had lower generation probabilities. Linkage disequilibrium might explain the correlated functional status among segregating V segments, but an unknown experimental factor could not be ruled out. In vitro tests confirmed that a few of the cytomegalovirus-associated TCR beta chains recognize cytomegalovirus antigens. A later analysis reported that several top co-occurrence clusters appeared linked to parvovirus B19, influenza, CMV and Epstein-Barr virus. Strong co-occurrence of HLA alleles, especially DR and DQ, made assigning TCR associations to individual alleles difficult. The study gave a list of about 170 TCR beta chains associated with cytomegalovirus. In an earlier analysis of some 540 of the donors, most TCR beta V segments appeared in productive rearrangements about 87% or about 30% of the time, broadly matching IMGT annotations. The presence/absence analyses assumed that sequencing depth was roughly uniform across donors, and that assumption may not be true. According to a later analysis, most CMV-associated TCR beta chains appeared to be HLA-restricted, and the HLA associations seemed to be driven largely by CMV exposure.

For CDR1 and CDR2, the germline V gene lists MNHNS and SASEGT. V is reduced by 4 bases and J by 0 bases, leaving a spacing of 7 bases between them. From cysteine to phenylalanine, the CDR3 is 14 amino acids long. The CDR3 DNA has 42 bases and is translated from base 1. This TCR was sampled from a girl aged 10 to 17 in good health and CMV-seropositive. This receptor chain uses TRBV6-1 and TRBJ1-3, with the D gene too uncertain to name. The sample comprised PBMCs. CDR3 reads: CASSADFSGNTIYF. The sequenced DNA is TGTGCCAGCAGTGCAGACTTCTCTGGAAACACCATATATTTT.